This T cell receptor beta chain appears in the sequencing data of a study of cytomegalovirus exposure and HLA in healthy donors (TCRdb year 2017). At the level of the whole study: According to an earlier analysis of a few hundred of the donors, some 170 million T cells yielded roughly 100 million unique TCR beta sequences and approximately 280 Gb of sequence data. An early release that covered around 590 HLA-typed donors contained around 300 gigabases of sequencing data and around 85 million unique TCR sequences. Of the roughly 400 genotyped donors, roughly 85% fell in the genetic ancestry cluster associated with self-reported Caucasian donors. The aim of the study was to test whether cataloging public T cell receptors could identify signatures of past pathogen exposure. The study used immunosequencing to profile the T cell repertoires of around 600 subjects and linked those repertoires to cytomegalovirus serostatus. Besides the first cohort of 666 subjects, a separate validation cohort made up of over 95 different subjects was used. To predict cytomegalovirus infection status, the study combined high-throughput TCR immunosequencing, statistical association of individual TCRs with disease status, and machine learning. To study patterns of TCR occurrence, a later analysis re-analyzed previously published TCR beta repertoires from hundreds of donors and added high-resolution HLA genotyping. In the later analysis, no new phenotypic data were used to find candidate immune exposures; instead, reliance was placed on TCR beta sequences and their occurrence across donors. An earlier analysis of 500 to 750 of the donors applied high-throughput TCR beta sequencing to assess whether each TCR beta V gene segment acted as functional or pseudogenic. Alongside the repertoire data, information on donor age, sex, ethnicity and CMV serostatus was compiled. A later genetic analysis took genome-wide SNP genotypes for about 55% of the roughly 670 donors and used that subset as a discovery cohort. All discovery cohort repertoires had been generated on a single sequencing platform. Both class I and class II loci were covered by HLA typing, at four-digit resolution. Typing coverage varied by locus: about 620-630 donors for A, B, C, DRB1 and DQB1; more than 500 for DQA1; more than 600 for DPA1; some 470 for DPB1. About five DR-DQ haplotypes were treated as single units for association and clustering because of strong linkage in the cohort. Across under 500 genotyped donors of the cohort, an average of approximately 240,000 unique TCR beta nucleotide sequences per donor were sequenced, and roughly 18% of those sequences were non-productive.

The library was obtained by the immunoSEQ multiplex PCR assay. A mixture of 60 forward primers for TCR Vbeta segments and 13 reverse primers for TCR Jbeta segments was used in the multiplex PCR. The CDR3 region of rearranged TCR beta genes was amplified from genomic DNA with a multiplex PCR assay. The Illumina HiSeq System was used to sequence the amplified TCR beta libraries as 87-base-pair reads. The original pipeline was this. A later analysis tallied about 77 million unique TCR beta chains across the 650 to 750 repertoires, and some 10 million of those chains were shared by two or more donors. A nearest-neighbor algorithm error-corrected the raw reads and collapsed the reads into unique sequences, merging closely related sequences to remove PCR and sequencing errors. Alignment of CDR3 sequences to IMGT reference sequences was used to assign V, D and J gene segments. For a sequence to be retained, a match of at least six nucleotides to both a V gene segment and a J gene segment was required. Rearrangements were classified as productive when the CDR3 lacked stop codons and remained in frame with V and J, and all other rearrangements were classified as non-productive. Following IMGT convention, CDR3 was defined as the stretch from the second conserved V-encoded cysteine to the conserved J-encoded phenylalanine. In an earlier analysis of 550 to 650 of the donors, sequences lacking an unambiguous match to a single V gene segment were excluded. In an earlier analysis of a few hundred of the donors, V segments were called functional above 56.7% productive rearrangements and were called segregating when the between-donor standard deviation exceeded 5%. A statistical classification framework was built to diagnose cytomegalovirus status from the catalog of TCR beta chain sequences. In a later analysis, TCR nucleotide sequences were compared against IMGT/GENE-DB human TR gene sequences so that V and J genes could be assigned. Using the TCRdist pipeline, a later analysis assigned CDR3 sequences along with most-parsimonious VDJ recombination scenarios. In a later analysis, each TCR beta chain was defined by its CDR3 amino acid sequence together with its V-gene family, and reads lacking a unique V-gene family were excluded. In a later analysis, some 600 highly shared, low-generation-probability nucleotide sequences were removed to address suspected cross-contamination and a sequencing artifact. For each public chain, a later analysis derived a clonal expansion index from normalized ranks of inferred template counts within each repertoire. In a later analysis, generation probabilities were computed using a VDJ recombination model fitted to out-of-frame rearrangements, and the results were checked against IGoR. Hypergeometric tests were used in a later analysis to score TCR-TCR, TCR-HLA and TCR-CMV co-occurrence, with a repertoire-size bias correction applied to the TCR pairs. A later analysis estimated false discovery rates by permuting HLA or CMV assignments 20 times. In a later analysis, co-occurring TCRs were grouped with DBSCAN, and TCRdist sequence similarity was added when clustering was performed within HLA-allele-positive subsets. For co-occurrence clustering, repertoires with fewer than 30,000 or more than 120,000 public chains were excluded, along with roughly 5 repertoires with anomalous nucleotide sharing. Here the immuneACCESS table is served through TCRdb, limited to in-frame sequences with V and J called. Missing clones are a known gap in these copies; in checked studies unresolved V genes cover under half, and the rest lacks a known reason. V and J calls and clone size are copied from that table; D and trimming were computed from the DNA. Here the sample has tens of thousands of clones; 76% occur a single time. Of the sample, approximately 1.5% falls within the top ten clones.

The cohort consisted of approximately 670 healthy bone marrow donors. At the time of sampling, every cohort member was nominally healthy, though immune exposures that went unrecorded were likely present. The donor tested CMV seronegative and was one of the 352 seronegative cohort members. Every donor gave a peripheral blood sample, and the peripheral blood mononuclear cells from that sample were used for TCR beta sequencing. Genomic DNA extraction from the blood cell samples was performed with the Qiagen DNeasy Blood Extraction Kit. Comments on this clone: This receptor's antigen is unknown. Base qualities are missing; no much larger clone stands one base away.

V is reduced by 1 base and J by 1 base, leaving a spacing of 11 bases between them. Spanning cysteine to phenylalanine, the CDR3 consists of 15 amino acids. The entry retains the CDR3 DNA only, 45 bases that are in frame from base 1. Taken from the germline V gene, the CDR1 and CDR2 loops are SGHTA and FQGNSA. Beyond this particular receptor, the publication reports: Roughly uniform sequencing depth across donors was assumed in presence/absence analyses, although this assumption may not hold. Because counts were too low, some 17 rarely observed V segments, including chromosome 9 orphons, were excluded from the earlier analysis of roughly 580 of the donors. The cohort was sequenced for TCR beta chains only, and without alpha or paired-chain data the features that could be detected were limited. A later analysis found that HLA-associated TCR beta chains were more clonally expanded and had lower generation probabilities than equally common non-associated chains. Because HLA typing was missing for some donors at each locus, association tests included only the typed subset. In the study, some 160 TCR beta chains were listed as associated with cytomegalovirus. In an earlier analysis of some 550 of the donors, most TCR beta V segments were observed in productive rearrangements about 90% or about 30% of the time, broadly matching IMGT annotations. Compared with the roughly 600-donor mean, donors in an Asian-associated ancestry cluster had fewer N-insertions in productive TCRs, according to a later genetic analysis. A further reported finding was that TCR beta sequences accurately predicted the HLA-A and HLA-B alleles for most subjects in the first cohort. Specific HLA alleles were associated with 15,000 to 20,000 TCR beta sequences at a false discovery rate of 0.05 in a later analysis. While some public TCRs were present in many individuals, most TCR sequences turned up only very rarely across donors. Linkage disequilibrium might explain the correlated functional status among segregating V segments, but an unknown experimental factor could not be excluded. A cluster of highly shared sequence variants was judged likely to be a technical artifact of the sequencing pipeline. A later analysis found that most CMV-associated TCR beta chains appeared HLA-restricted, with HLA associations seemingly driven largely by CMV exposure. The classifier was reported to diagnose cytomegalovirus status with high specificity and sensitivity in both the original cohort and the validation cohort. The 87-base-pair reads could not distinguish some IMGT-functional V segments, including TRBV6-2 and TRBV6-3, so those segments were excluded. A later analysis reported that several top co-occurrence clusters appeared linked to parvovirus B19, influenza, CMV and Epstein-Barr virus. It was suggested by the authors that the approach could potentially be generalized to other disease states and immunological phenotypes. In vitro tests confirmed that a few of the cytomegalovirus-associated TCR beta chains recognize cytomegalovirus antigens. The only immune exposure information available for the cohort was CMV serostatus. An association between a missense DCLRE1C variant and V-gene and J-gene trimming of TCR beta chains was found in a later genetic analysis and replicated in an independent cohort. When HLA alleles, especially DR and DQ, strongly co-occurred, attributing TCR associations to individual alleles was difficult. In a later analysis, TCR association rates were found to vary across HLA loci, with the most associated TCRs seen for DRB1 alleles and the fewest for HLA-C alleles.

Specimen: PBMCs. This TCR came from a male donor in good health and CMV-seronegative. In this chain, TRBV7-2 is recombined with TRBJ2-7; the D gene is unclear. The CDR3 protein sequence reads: CASSLDYTASYEQYF. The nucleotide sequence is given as TGTGCCAGCAGCTTAGATTACACAGCTTCCTACGAGCAGTACTTC.